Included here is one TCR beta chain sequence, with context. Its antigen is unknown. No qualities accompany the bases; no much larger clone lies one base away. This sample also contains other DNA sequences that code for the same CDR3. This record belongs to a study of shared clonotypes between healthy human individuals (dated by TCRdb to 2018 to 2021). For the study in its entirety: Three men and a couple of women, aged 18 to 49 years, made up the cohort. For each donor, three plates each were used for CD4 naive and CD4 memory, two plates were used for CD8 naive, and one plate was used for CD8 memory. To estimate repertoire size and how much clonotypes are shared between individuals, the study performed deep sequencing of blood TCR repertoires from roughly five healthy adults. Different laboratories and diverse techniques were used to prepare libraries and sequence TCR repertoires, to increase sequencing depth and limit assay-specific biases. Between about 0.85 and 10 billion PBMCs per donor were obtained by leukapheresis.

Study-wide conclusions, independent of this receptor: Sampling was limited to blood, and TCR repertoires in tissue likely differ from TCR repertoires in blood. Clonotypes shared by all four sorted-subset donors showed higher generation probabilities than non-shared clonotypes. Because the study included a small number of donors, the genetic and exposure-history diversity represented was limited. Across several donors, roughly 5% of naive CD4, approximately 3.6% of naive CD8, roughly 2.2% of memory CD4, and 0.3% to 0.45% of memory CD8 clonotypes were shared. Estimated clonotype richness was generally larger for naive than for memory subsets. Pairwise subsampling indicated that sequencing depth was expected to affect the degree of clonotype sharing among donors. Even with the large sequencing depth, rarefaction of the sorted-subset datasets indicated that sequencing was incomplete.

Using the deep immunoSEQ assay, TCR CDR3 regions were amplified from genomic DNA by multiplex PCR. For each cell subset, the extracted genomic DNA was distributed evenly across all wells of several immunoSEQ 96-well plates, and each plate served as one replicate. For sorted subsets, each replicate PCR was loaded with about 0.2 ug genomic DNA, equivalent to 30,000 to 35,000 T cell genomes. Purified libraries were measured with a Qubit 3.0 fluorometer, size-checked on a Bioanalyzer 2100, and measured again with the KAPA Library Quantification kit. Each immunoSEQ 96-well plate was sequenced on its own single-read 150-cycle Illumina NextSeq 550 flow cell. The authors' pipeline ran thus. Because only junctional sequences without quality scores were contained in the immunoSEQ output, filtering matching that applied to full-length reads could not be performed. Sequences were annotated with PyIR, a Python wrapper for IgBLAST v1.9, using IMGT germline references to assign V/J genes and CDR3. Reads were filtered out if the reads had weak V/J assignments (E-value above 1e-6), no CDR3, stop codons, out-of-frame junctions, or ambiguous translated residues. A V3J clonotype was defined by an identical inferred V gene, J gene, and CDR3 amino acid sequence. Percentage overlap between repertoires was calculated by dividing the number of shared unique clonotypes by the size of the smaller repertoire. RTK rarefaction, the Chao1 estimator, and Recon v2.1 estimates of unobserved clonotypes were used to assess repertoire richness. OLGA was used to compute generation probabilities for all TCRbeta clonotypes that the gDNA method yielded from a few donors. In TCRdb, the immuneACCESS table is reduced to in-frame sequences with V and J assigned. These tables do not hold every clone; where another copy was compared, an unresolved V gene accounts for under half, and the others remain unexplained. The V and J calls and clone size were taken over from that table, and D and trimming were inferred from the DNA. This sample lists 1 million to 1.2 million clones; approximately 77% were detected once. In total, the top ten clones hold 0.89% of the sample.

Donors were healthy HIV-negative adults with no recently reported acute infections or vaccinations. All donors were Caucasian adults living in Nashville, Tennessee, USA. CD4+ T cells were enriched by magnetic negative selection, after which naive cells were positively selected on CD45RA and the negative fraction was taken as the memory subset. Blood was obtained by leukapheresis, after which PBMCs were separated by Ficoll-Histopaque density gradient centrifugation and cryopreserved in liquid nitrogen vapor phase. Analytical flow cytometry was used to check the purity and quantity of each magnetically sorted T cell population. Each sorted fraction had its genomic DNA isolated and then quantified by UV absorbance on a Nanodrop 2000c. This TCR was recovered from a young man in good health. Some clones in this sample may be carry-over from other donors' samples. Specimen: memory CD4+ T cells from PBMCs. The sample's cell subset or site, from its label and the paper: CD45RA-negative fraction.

CDR3 loop: CSVSRGSDQPQHF. The bases read TGCAGCGTGAGTAGGGGTTCGGATCAGCCCCAGCATTTT. The chain couples TRBV29-1 to TRBJ1-5, and TRBD1 may be the D gene, going by 5 matching bases. Sequences SQVTM (CDR1) and ANQGSEA (CDR2) are obtained from the germline V gene. The CDR3 goes from the cysteine to the phenylalanine over 13 residues. Only the CDR3 DNA is retained, 39 bases long and in frame from the first base. V is pared back by 6 bases and J by 5 bases, with 14 bases lying between the germline termini.